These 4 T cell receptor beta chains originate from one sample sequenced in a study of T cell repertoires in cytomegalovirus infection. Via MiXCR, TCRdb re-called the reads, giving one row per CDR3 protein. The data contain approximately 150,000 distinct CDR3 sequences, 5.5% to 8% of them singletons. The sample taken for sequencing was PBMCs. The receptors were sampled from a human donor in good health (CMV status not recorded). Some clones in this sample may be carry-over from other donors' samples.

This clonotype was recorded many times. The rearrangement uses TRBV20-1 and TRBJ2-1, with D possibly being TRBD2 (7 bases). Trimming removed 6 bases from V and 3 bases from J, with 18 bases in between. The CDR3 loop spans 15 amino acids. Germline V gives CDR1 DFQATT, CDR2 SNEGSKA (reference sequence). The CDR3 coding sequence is TGCAGTGCCCCCACGAGAGGGGGGGACTACAATGAGCAGTTCTTC. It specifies CSAPTRGGDYNEQFF.

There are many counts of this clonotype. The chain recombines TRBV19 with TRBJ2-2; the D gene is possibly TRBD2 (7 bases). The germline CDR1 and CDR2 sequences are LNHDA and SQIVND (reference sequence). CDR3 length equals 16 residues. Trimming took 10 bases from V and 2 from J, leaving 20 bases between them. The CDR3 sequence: CATGWGAGANTGELFF. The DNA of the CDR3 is TGTGCCACCGGTTGGGGGGCGGGGGCCAACACCGGGGAGCTGTTTTTT.

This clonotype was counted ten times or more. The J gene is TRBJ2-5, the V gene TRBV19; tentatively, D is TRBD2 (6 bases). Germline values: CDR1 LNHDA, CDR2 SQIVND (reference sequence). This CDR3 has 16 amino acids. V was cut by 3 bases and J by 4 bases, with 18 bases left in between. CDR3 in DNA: TGTGCCAGTAGTATCTTCGGACGGGGGTCAGGAGAGACCCAGTACTTC. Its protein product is CASSIFGRGSGETQYF.

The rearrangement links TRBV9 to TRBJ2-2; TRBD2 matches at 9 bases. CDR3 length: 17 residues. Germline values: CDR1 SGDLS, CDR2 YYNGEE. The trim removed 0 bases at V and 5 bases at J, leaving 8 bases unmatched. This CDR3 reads CASSVGIGGGATGELFF. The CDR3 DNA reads TGTGCCAGCAGCGTAGGGATCGGCGGGGGGGCGACCGGGGAGCTGTTTTTT.